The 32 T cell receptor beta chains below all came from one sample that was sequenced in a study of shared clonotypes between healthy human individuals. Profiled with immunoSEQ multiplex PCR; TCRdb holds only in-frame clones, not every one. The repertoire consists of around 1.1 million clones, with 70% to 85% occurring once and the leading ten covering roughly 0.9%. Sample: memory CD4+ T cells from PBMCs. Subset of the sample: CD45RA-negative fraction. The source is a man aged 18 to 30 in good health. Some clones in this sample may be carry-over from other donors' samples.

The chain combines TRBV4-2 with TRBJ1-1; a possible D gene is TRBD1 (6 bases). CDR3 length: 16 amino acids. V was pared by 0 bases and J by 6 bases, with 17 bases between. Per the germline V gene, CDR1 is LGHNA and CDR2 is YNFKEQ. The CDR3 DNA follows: TGTGCCAGCAGCCAAGATATCGACACAGGGCGGTCTGAAGCTTTCTTT. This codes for CASSQDIDTGRSEAFF.

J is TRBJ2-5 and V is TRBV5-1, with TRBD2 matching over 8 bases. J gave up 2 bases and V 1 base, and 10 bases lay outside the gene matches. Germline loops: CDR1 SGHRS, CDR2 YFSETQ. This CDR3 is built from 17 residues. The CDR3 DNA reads TGCGCCAGCAGCTTGACTGGGAGCGGGAGTTATCAAGAGACCCAGTACTTC. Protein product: CASSLTGSGSYQETQYF.

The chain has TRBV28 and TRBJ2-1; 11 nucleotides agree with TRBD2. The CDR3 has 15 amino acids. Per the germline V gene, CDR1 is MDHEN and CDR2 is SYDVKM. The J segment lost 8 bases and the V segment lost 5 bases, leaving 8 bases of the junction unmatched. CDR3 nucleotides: TGTGCCAGCAGTCAGACTAGCGGGATTATCTATGAGCAGTTCTTC. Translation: CASSQTSGIIYEQFF. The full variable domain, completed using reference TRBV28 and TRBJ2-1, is DVKVTQSSRYLVKRTGEKVFLECVQDMDHENMFWYRQDPGLGLRLIYFSYDVKMKEKGDIPEGYSVSREKKERFSLILESASTNQTSMYLCASSQTSGIIYEQFFGPGTRLTVL.

The CDR3 DNA sequence: TGTGCCAGCAGGAATGGGAGTTGGGGGAATACGTTGGCCTACGAGCAGTACTTC. This encodes CASRNGSWGNTLAYEQYF. The chain has TRBV7-9 and TRBJ2-7; D possibly matches TRBD1 or TRBD2 (5 bases each). V dropped 6 bases and J dropped 2 bases, with 26 bases sitting between them. CDR1 and CDR2 (germline): SEHNR, FQNEAQ (reference sequence). CDR3 length: 18 amino acids. Full variable domain (remainder filled in from reference TRBV7-9 and TRBJ2-7): DTGVSQNPRHKITKRGQNVTFRCDPISEHNRLYWYRQTLGQGPEFLTYFQNEAQLEKSRLLSDRFSAERPKGSFSTLEIQRTEQGDSAMYLCASRNGSWGNTLAYEQYFGPGTRLTVT.

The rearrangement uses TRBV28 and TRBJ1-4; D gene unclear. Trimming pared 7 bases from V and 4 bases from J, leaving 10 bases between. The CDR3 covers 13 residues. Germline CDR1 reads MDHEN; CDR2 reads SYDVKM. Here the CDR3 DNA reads TGTGCCAGCACTGACACTTATAATGAAAAACTGTTTTTT. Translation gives CASTDTYNEKLFF.

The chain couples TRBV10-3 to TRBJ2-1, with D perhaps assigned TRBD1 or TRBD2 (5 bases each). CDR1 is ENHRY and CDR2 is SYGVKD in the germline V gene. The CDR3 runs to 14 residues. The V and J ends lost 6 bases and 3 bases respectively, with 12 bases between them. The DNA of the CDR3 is TGTGCCATCAGAAGGGACGGCAGCTACAATGAGCAGTTCTTC. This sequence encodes CAIRRDGSYNEQFF.

The CDR3: CASSRGGRMNEKLFF. The CDR3, as DNA: TGTGCCAGCAGCCGGGGGGGCAGGATGAATGAAAAACTGTTTTTT. The chain has TRBV13 and TRBJ1-4; D is perhaps TRBD1 (6 bases). V lost 5 bases and J 5 bases, leaving 15 bases between the germline ends. Germline V gives CDR1 PRHDT, CDR2 FYEKMQ (reference sequence). The CDR3 length is 15 residues.

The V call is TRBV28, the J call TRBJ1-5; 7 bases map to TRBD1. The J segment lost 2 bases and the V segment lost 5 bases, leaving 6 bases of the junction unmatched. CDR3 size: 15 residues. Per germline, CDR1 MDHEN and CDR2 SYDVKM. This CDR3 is CASSDRQGGNQPQHF. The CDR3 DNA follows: TGTGCCAGCAGTGATAGACAGGGAGGCAATCAGCCCCAGCATTTT.

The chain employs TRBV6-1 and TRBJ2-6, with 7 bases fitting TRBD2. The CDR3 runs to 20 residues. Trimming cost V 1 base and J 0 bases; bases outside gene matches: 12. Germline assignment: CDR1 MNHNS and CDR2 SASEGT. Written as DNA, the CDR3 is TGTGCCAGCAGTGAAGGCCCGGGAGGCAGGAGGGTCTCTGGGGCCAACGTCCTGACTTTC. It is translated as CASSEGPGGRRVSGANVLTF.

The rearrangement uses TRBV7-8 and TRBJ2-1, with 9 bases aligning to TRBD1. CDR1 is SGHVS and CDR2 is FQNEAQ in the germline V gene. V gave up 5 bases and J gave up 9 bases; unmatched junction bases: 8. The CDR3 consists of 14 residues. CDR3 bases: TGTGCCAGCAGCCACGGACAGGGGCCCAGTGAGCAGTTCTTC. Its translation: CASSHGQGPSEQFF.

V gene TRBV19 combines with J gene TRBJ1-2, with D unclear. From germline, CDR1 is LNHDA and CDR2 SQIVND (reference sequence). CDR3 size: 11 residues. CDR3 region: CVSGGNYGYTF. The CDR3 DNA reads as TGTGTTTCCGGAGGGAACTATGGCTACACCTTC.

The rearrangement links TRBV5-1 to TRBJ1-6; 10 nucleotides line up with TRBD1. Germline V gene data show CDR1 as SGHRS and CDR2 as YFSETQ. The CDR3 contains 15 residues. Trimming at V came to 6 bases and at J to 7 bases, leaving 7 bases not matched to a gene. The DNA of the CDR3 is TGCGCCAGCACCCAGACAGGGGGCGGGAATTCACCCCTCCACTTT. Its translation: CASTQTGGGNSPLHF.

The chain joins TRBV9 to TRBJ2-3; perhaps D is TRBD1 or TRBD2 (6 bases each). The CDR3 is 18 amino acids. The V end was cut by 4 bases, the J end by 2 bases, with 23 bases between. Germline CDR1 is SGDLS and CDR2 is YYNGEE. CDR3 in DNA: TGTGCCAGCAGCCCCACCCGGGGACTCCAGGGGAACACAGATACGCAGTATTTT. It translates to CASSPTRGLQGNTDTQYF.

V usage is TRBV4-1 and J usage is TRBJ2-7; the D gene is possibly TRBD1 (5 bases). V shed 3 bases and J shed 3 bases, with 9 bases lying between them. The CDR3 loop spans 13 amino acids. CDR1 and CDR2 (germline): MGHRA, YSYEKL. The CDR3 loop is CASSHRESYEQYF. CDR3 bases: TGCGCCAGCAGCCACAGGGAAAGCTACGAGCAGTACTTC.

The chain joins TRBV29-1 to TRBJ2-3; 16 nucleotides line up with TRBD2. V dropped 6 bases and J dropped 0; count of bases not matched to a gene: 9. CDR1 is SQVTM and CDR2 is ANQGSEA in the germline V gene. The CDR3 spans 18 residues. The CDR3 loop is CSVAGLAGGAGSTDTQYF. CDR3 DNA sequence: TGCAGCGTGGCGGGACTAGCGGGAGGGGCGGGTAGCACAGATACGCAGTATTTT.

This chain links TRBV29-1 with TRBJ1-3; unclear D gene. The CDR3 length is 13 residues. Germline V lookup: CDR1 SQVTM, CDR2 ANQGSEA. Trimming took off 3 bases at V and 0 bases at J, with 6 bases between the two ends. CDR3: CSVDVSSGNTIYF. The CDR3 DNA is TGCAGCGTTGACGTGTCCTCTGGAAACACCATATATTTT.

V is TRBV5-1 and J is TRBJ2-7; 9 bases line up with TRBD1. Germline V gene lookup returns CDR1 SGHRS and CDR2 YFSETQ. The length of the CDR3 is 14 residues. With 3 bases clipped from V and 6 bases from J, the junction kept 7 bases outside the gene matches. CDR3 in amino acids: CASSSTTGQGEQYF. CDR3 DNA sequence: TGCGCCAGCAGCTCGACGACGGGACAGGGCGAGCAGTACTTC.

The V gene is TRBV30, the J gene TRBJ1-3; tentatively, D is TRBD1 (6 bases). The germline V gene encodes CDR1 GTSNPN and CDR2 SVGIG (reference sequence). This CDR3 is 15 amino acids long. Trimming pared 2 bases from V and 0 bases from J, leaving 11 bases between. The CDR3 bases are TGTGCCTGGAGTCCCGGGACAACCTCTGGAAACACCATATATTTT. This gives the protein CAWSPGTTSGNTIYF.

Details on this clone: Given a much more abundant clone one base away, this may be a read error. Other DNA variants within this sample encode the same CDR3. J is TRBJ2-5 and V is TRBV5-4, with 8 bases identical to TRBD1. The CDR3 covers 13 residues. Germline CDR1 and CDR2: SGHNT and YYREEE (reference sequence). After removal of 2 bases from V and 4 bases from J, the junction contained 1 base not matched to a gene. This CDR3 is CASSFGQGETQYF. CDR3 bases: TGTGCCAGCAGCTTTGGACAGGGAGAGACCCAGTACTTC.

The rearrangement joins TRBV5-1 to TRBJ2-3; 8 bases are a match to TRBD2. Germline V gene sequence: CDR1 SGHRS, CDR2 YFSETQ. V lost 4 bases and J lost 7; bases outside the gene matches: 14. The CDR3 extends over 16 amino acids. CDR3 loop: CASSPQGAGDWNTQYF. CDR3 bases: TGCGCCAGCAGCCCCCAGGGAGCGGGAGATTGGAATACGCAGTATTTT.

CDR3 sequence reads: CASSLLVGEDDEQFF. The CDR3 DNA reads TGTGCCAGCAGCTTATTAGTCGGGGAGGACGATGAGCAGTTCTTC. This chain uses TRBV11-1 with TRBJ2-1, with D perhaps TRBD2 (6 bases). V was trimmed by 2 bases and J by 8 bases, leaving 16 bases between them. Germline V lookup: CDR1 SGHAT, CDR2 FQDESV (reference sequence). The CDR3 covers 15 residues.

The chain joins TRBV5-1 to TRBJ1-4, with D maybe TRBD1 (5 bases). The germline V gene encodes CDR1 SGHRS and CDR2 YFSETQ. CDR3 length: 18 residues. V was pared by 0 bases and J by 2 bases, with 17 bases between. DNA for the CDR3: TGCGCCAGCAGCTTGGTTCCGGGGGGAGCTGGGACTAATGAAAAACTGTTTTTT. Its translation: CASSLVPGGAGTNEKLFF.

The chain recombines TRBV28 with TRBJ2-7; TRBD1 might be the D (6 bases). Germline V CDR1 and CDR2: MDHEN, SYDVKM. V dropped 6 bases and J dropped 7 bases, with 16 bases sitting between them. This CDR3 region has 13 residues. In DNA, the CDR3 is TGTGCCAGCAGCTCCTACAGGGCAAAAGAGCAGTACTTC. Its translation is CASSSYRAKEQYF.

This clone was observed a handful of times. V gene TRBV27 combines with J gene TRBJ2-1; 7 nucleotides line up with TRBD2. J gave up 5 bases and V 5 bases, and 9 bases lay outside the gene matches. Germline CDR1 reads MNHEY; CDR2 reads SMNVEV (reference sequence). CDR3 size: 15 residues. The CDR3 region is CASSPSGIIDNEQFF. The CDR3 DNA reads TGTGCCAGCAGTCCAAGCGGGATAATCGACAATGAGCAGTTCTTC.

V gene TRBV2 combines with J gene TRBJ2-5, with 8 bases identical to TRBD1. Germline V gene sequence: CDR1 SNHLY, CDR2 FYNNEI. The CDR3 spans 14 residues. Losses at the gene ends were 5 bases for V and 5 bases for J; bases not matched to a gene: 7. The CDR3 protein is CASSPDRVEETQYF. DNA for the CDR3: TGTGCCAGCAGTCCGGACAGGGTCGAGGAGACCCAGTACTTC. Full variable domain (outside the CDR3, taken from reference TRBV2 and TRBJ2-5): EPEVTQTPSHQVTQMGQEVILRCVPISNHLYFYWYRQILGQKVEFLVSFYNNEISEKSEIFDDQFSVERPDGSNFTLKIRSTKLEDSAMYFCASSPDRVEETQYFGPGTRLLVL.

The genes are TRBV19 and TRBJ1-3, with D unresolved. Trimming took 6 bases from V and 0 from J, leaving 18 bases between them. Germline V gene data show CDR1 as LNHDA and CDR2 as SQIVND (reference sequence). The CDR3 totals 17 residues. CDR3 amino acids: CASSDHRHRVSGNTIYF. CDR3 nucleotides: TGTGCCAGTAGCGATCATAGGCACCGGGTCTCTGGAAACACCATATATTTT.

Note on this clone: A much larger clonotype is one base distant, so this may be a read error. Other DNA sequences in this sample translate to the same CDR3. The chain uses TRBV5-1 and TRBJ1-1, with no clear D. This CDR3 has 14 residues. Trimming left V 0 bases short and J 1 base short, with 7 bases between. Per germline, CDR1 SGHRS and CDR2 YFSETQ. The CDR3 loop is CASSLGAANTEAFF. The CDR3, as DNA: TGCGCCAGCAGCTTGGGAGCGGCGAACACTGAAGCTTTCTTT. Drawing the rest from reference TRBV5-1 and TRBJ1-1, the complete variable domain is KAGVTQTPRYLIKTRGQQVTLSCSPISGHRSVSWYQQTPGQGLQFLFEYFSETQRNKGNFPGRFSGRQFSNSRSEMNVSTLELGDSALYLCASSLGAANTEAFFGQGTRLTVV.

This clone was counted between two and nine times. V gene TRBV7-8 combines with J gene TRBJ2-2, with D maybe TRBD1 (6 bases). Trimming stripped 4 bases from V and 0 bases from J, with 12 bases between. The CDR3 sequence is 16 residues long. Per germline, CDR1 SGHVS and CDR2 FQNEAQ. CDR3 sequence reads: CASSSYGTPNTGELFF. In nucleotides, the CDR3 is TGTGCCAGCAGCTCCTACGGGACACCGAACACCGGGGAGCTGTTTTTT.

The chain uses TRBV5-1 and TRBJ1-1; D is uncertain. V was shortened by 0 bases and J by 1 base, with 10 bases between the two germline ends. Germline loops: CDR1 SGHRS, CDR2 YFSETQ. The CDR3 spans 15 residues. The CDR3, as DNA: TGCGCCAGCAGCTTGGGGCAGATCAAGAACACTGAAGCTTTCTTT. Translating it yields CASSLGQIKNTEAFF. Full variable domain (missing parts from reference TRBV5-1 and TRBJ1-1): KAGVTQTPRYLIKTRGQQVTLSCSPISGHRSVSWYQQTPGQGLQFLFEYFSETQRNKGNFPGRFSGRQFSNSRSEMNVSTLELGDSALYLCASSLGQIKNTEAFFGQGTRLTVV.

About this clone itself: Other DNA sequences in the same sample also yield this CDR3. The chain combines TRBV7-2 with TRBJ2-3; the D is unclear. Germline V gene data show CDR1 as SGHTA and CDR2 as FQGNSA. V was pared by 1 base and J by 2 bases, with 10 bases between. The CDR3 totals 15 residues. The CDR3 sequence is CASSLGVTSTDTQYF. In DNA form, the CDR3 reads TGTGCCAGCAGCTTAGGGGTTACATCCACAGATACGCAGTATTTT.

CDR3 in amino acids: CASRLAGFPSGYTF. DNA of the CDR3: TGTGCCAGCCGGCTAGCGGGATTCCCGAGCGGCTACACCTTC. The V gene is TRBV28, the J gene TRBJ1-2; D is undetermined. Per the germline V gene, CDR1 is MDHEN and CDR2 is SYDVKM. CDR3 length equals 14 residues. Trimming shortened V by 8 bases and J by 8 bases, and 21 bases separated the two germline ends.

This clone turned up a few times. CDR3 residues: CASSPGAGVGTDTQYF. Written as DNA, the CDR3 is TGCGCCAGCAGCCCGGGGGCGGGAGTCGGCACAGATACGCAGTATTTT. The chain couples TRBV5-1 to TRBJ2-3; a possible D gene is TRBD2 (7 bases). Trimming shortened V by 4 bases and J by 1 base, and 16 bases separated the two germline ends. Looked up from germline, CDR1 is SGHRS and CDR2 is YFSETQ. This CDR3 is built from 16 residues.